The clone carrying this T cell receptor beta chain appeared a single time. Some clones are missing from TCRdb's copy, which holds only in-frame ones; the method was immunoSEQ multiplex PCR. The sample lists about 520,000 clones; approximately 83% were seen once. These data originate in a study of blood T cell repertoires in COVID-19. Across the whole study: COVID-19 samples, acute and convalescent, were from the United States, Italy and Spain.

This CDR3 is built from 17 residues. V was cut by 5 bases and J by 2 bases, with 18 bases left in between. Germline V gene data show CDR1 as LNHNV and CDR2 as YYDKDF (reference sequence). The V and J genes are TRBV15 and TRBJ1-4, with D maybe TRBD1 (5 bases). Sequenced sample: peripheral blood. The sequence came from a human donor in a cohort sampled during active COVID-19. The CDR3 sequence: CATSRYKRGRTNEKLFF. The CDR3 region has the DNA TGTGCCACCAGCCGGTACAAAAGGGGCAGGACTAATGAAAAACTGTTTTTT. Based on the CDR3 plus reference TRBV15 and TRBJ1-4, the full variable domain is DAMVIQNPRYQVTQFGKPVTLSCSQTLNHNVMYWYQQKSSQAPKLLFHYYDKDFNNEADTPDNFQSRRPNTSFCFLDIRSPGLGDTAMYLCATSRYKRGRTNEKLFFGSGTQLSVL.